This entry concerns a single TCR beta chain. This clonotype was observed at least ten times. Its binding antigen is unknown. No much larger clone exists at a distance of one base, and base qualities are not known. This record belongs to a study of T-cell reconstitution after alpha-beta-depleted transplantation in children (dated by TCRdb to the mid-2010s). About the full investigation: The study quantitatively tracked T-cell immune reconstitution after TCRalphabeta/CD19-depleted allogeneic hematopoietic cell transplantation in children using TCR repertoire profiling.

Preparation of the library involved PCR. These reads were obtained on an Illumina HiSeq 2500. TCR library preparation used molecular barcoding, with unique molecular identifiers applied to normalize quantification of the TCRbeta repertoire. The raw public reads went through TCRdb reprocessing: fastp at Q25, MiXCR clone calling, in-frame beta chains kept. Duplicate CDR3 protein sequences are folded into a single record with the most common DNA and genes. This sample has hundreds of thousands of distinct CDR3 sequences in its table, and around 12% of those were observed once. The ten largest clones add up to around 2.5% of the sample. V gives up 0 bases and J gives up 5 bases, and the segment between their germline ends measures 11 bases. The CDR3, cysteine through phenylalanine, is 13 amino acids long. Kept here is only the CDR3 DNA, which spans 39 bases and is read in frame from base 1. CDR1 DFQATT and CDR2 SNEGSKA were looked up in the germline V gene (reference sequence).

The rearranged chain carries TRBV20-1 and TRBJ2-7, with the identity of the D gene unclear. This TCR was sampled from a human donor who donated a stem cell graft to a child with acute lymphoblastic leukemia. The source material was PBMCs from the stem cell graft donor, sampled from the stem cell graft. The CDR3 has the sequence CSARDNRVHEQYF. The DNA is TGCAGTGCTAGAGATAACCGGGTCCACGAGCAGTACTTC.